What follows are 24 T cell receptor beta chains derived from one specimen sequenced in a study of beta chain features in type 1 diabetes. The entirety of the isolated RNA underwent reverse transcription, so expressed TCRB transcripts were sequenced. Method: immunoSEQ multiplex PCR; TCRdb's copy keeps in-frame clones and lacks some. The sample holds some 150,000 clones, approximately 12% seen once. What was sequenced was central memory CD4+ T cells from blood. The receptors were gathered from a man aged 18-30 years in good health.

The chain combines TRBV5-4 with TRBJ2-5; TRBD1 aligns across 7 bases. The germline CDR1 and CDR2 sequences are SGHNT and YYREEE (reference sequence). The ends lost 5 bases at V and 5 bases at J; junction bases unmatched: 9. This CDR3 comprises 14 residues. The CDR3 is CASRPSTGVETQYF. CDR3 sequence (DNA): TGTGCCAGCAGGCCCTCCACAGGGGTGGAGACCCAGTACTTC.

This clone was detected only a few times. The chain joins TRBV25-1 to TRBJ2-5, with D unclear. CDR1 is MGHDK, CDR2 SYGVNS, per germline. The CDR3 contains 11 residues. The ends were cut back, 2 bases at V and 7 bases at J, with 5 bases in the middle. The CDR3 loop reads CASSEMRTQYF. The CDR3 coding sequence is TGTGCCAGCAGTGAAATGCGGACCCAGTACTTC.

This clone was counted a few times. This chain joins TRBV5-1 and TRBJ2-5; 7 positions match TRBD1. Losses at the gene ends were 4 bases for V and 3 bases for J; bases not matched to a gene: 9. The CDR3 has 15 residues. Germline loops: CDR1 SGHRS, CDR2 YFSETQ. The CDR3 DNA is TGCGCCAGCAGCCTCGGACAGGCAGTAGAAGAGACCCAGTACTTC. Encoded protein: CASSLGQAVEETQYF.

This clone was detected a few times. V usage is TRBV7-9 and J usage is TRBJ1-5; no firm D call. Germline lookup yields CDR1 SEHNR and CDR2 FQNEAQ (reference sequence). The CDR3 is 14 amino acids. V was pared by 8 bases and J by 1 base, with 12 bases between. CDR3 sequence: CASREGASNQPQHF. CDR3 nucleotides: TGTGCCAGCCGGGAAGGCGCCAGCAATCAGCCCCAGCATTTT.

This clone turned up a few times. The chain uses TRBV5-1 and TRBJ2-5; D is unresolved. V was cut by 4 bases and J by 2 bases, with 12 bases left in between. The germline V gene encodes CDR1 SGHRS and CDR2 YFSETQ. The CDR3 is 14 amino acids. CDR3 region: CASSRNDGQETQYF. CDR3 nucleotides: TGCGCCAGCAGCCGGAACGACGGTCAAGAGACCCAGTACTTC.

There are a few counts of this clone. The chain recombines TRBV6-1 with TRBJ2-1; D is undetermined. V dropped 4 bases and J dropped 5 bases, with 15 bases sitting between them. Germline-derived CDR1 and CDR2 are MNHNS and SASEGT. The CDR3 is 15 residues long. For the CDR3, the DNA is TGTGCCAGCAGTGTAGACGGAGCACCCAACAATGAGCAGTTCTTC. Translated: CASSVDGAPNNEQFF.

The table lists this clone with a few counts. The chain recombines TRBV18 with TRBJ2-3, with 7 bases fitting TRBD2. From germline, CDR1 is KGHSH and CDR2 LQKENI. After removal of 0 bases from V and 1 base from J, the junction contained 16 bases not matched to a gene. This CDR3 spans 20 amino acids. The chain's CDR3 is CASSPPVGLGTVRGTDTQYF. The CDR3 region has the DNA TGTGCCAGCTCACCACCCGTCGGACTAGGGACGGTCAGGGGCACAGATACGCAGTATTTT. Full variable domain (missing parts from reference TRBV18 and TRBJ2-3): NAGVMQNPRHLVRRRGQEARLRCSPMKGHSHVYWYRQLPEEGLKFMVYLQKENIIDESGMPKERFSAEFPKEGPSILRIQQVVRGDSAAYFCASSPPVGLGTVRGTDTQYFGPGTRLTVL.

This clone was counted a few times. The chain employs TRBV29-1 and TRBJ1-2; D remains unclear. Trimming cost V 4 bases and J 6 bases, with 18 bases left between them. The CDR3 is 14 amino acids. Germline V gene sequence: CDR1 SQVTM, CDR2 ANQGSEA. The CDR3 region is CSVGTGEGIDGYTF. The CDR3 DNA reads as TGCAGCGTTGGTACCGGGGAAGGGATCGATGGCTACACCTTC.

The CDR3 reads CASSVAGANTEAFF. The CDR3 DNA reads TGTGCCAGCAGCGTAGCCGGGGCGAACACTGAAGCTTTCTTT. V gene TRBV9 combines with J gene TRBJ1-1, with a possible D match to TRBD1 (5 bases). This CDR3 contains 14 residues. The germline V gene has CDR1 SGDLS and CDR2 YYNGEE. The V gene lost 0 bases and the J gene lost 1 base, with 7 bases spanning the gap. Together with reference TRBV9 and TRBJ1-1, the CDR3 gives the full variable domain: DSGVTQTPKHLITATGQRVTLRCSPRSGDLSVYWYQQSLDQGLQFLIQYYNGEERAKGNILERFSAQQFPDLHSELNLSSLELGDSALYFCASSVAGANTEAFFGQGTRLTVV.

Regarding this clone: Compared with germline, one end of the junction differs, possibly owing to a read error. The V call is TRBV6-5, the J call TRBJ2-4; 12 bases fit TRBD1. Germline CDR1 MNHEY, CDR2 SVGAGI. The CDR3 has 14 residues. The CDR3 here is CAISGDRGRNIQYF. For the CDR3, the DNA is TGTGCCATCAGTGGGGACAGGGGGCGAAACATTCAGTACTTC.

The chain couples TRBV7-9 to TRBJ2-3, with D uncertain. Trimming removed 6 bases from V and 5 bases from J, with 21 bases in between. The CDR3 has 16 residues. Germline V lookup: CDR1 SEHNR, CDR2 FQNEAQ (reference sequence). DNA for the CDR3: TGTGCCAGCAGGCCCGAGGCAGACGTTGATCTAGATACGCAGTATTTT. It codes for CASRPEADVDLDTQYF.

CDR3 nucleotides: TGTGCCAGCAGTACCAGAGGACTAGCATATTTCTTC. It specifies CASSTRGLAYFF. The chain is built from TRBV6-5 and TRBJ2-1; TRBD2 matches at 8 bases. V was clipped by 5 bases and J by 16 bases; unmatched bases: 10. CDR3 length: 12 residues. In germline, CDR1 is MNHEY, CDR2 SVGAGI.

The chain combines TRBV15 with TRBJ2-7, with TRBD2 matching over 15 bases. Looked up from germline, CDR1 is LNHNV and CDR2 is YYDKDF (reference sequence). Losses at the gene ends were 1 base for V and 9 bases for J; bases not matched to a gene: 4. The CDR3 has 15 amino acids. The CDR3 reads CATSRGGTSGGLQYF. The DNA for the CDR3 is TGTGCCACCAGCAGAGGAGGGACTAGCGGGGGGTTGCAGTACTTC. Looking up the rest from reference TRBV15 and TRBJ2-7 gives the full variable domain: DAMVIQNPRYQVTQFGKPVTLSCSQTLNHNVMYWYQQKSSQAPKLLFHYYDKDFNNEADTPDNFQSRRPNTSFCFLDIRSPGLGDTAMYLCATSRGGTSGGLQYFGPGTRLTVT.

The chain uses TRBV29-1 and TRBJ1-1; 8 nucleotides align to TRBD1. CDR1 is SQVTM and CDR2 is ANQGSEA in the germline V gene. Germline trimming cut 5 bases from V and 1 base from J; bases unmatched to any gene: 9. This CDR3 is built from 15 residues. CDR3 DNA: TGCAGCGTTCTTTTTGGCGGGACAGGGAACACTGAAGCTTTCTTT. Its translation: CSVLFGGTGNTEAFF.

This clone came up a few times. Its ends do not fully match the called genes, so a read error is possible. V is TRBV10-3 and J is TRBJ1-2; D is perhaps TRBD1 (5 bases). CDR1 and CDR2 (germline): ENHRY, SYGVKD. The CDR3 loop spans 13 amino acids. The DNA of the CDR3 is TGTGCCGCAGGGACCGACCCTAAGTATGGCTACACCTTC. This sequence encodes CAAGTDPKYGYTF.

This clone showed up many times. V usage is TRBV19 and J usage is TRBJ2-1; D not certain. Germline V CDR1 and CDR2: LNHDA, SQIVND (reference sequence). The V end was cut by 4 bases, the J end by 1 base, with 11 bases between. The CDR3 consists of 15 residues. The CDR3 DNA sequence: TGTGCCAGTAGTAAAGAGTTCTCTTCCTACAATGAGCAGTTCTTC. It is translated as CASSKEFSSYNEQFF.

The chain carries TRBV7-3 and TRBJ2-1, with 11 bases matching TRBD2. J was trimmed by 6 bases and V by 2 bases; bases with no gene match: 6. Germline values: CDR1 SGHTA, CDR2 FQGTGA. The length of the CDR3 is 16 residues. The CDR3 DNA reads as TGTGCCAGCAGCTTAGGGAGACTAGCGGGATCCAATGAGCAGTTCTTC. This translates into CASSLGRLAGSNEQFF. Full variable domain (remainder filled in from reference TRBV7-3 and TRBJ2-1): GAGVSQTPSNKVTEKGKYVELRCDPISGHTALYWYRQSLGQGPEFLIYFQGTGAADDSGLPNDRFFAVRPEGSVSTLKIQRTERGDSAVYLCASSLGRLAGSNEQFFGPGTRLTVL.

This clone has a handful of counts. The chain employs TRBV15 and TRBJ1-1; the D gene is possibly TRBD1 (5 bases). The CDR3 is 15 residues long. Germline assignment: CDR1 LNHNV and CDR2 YYDKDF (reference sequence). V was pared by 0 bases and J by 4 bases, with 12 bases between. DNA of the CDR3: TGTGCCACCAGCAGAGATAGATCTAGGGGCACTGAAGCTTTCTTT. Its protein is CATSRDRSRGTEAFF.

This clone was detected many times. This chain connects TRBV9 to TRBJ2-3; D is undetermined. The CDR3 length is 14 residues. The V end was cut by 1 base, the J end by 2 bases, with 8 bases between. Germline CDR1 SGDLS, CDR2 YYNGEE. In nucleotides, the CDR3 is TGTGCCAGCAGCGTAAATACGGACACAGATACGCAGTATTTT. Its translation: CASSVNTDTDTQYF.

The chain carries TRBV7-9 and TRBJ2-1, with TRBD1 matching 7 bases. CDR3 length equals 13 residues. J was trimmed by 4 bases and V by 4 bases; bases with no gene match: 1. Germline CDR1 is SEHNR and CDR2 is FQNEAQ (reference sequence). This chain's CDR3 is CASSSQGYNEQFF. The CDR3 nucleotides are TGTGCCAGCAGCTCACAGGGGTACAATGAGCAGTTCTTC.

The genes are TRBV18 and TRBJ2-3; weak D call: TRBD1 (6 bases). Between the trimmed V and J ends, which lost 1 base and 8 bases, there was a span of 19 bases. Per germline, CDR1 KGHSH and CDR2 LQKENI. The CDR3 totals 16 residues. This chain's CDR3 is CASSPQKGQEGGTQYF. In DNA, the CDR3 is TGTGCCAGCTCACCACAGAAAGGGCAAGAAGGGGGTACGCAGTATTTT.

This chain joins TRBV27 and TRBJ2-7, with a weak D call TRBD1 (5 bases). Trimming removed 5 bases at V and 6 bases at J, with 14 bases between. Germline lookup yields CDR1 MNHEY and CDR2 SMNVEV (reference sequence). The CDR3 is 13 residues long. CDR3 nucleotides: TGTGCCAGCAGTAGTAATTGGGGCAGCGAGCAGTACTTC. Its protein is CASSSNWGSEQYF.

This clone was observed a handful of times. The chain recombines TRBV7-8 with TRBJ1-2; D ambiguous. Trimming shortened V by 3 bases and J by 3 bases, and 5 bases separated the two germline ends. From germline, CDR1 is SGHVS and CDR2 FQNEAQ. The CDR3 covers 12 residues. This CDR3 reads CASSLEYYGYTF. Here the CDR3 DNA reads TGTGCCAGCAGCTTGGAGTACTATGGCTACACCTTC. The variable domain in full, with the rest retrieved from reference TRBV7-8 and TRBJ1-2, is GAGVSQSPRYKVAKRGQDVALRCDPISGHVSLFWYQQALGQGPEFLTYFQNEAQLDKSGLPSDRFFAERPEGSVSTLKIQRTQQEDSAVYLCASSLEYYGYTFGSGTRLTVV.

The gene calls are TRBV9 and TRBJ1-2; D perhaps matches TRBD1 (5 bases). The V gene lost 6 bases and the J gene lost 4 bases, with 10 bases spanning the gap. There are 12 residues in the CDR3. Germline CDR1 is SGDLS and CDR2 is YYNGEE. The CDR3 spells CASTSTGYGYTF. In nucleotides, the CDR3 is TGTGCCAGCACCTCAACAGGCTATGGCTACACCTTC.